This TCR beta chain was recovered during a study of graft-versus-host responses after intestinal transplantation. Turning to the study itself: Transplant types were multivisceral, liver-intestinal, or isolated intestinal. After anti-thymocyte globulin induction, recipients took tacrolimus and steroids for about 3 years.

For this clone: No antigen is known for it.

Findings and caveats of the study: GvH clonotypes were identified within recipient marrow, with a subset emerging first in ileum or blood.

TCRdb's table, derived via immunoSEQ multiplex PCR, lists solely in-frame clones and lacks some. The sample has under 85,000 clones, 85% to 95% seen once. The CDR3 is 18 amino acids. With 2 bases clipped from V and 4 bases from J, the junction kept 9 bases outside the gene matches. Germline-derived CDR1 and CDR2 are MNHEY and SMNVEV (reference sequence). The TCR originated in a human donor who received an intestinal transplant. The J gene is TRBJ2-1, the V gene TRBV27, with 12 bases lining up with TRBD2. The sample consisted of unstimulated CD8+ T cells sorted from spleen or lymph node cells, taken before intestinal transplant. The CDR3 region has the DNA TGTGCCAGCAGTTTAGTAATCGGACTAGCGGGAAATTACAATGAGCAGTTCTTC. It translates to CASSLVIGLAGNYNEQFF.